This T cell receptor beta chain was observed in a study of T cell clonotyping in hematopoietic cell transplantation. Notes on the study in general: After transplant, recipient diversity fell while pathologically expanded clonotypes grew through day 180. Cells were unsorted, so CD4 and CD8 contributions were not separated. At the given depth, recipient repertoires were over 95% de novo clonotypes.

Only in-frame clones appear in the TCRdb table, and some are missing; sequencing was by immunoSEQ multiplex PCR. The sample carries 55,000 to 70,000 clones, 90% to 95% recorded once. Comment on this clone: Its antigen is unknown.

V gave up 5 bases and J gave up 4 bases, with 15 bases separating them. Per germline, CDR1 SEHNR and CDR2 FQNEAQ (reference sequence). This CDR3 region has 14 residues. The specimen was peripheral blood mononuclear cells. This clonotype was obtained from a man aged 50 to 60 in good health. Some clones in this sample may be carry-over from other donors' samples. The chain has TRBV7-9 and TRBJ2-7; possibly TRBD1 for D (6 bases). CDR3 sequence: CASSTPTGQYEQYF. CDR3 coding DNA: TGTGCCAGCAGCACACCGACAGGCCAGTACGAGCAGTACTTC.